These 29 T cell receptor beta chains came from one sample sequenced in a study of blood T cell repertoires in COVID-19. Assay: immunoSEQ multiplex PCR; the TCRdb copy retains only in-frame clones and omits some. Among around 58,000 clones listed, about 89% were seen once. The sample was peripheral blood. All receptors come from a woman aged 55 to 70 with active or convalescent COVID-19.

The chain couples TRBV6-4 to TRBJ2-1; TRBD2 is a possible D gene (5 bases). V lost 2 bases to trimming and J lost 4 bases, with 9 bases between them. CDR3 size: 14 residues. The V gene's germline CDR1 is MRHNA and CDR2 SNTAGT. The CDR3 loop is CASSDGTGYNEQFF. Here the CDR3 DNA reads TGTGCCAGCAGTGACGGCACGGGATACAATGAGCAGTTCTTC.

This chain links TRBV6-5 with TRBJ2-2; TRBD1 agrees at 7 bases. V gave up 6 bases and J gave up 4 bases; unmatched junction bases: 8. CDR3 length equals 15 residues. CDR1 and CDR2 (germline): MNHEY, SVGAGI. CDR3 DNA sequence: TGTGCCAGCAGAACAGGGGAGTTGGGCACCGGGGAGCTGTTTTTT. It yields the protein CASRTGELGTGELFF.

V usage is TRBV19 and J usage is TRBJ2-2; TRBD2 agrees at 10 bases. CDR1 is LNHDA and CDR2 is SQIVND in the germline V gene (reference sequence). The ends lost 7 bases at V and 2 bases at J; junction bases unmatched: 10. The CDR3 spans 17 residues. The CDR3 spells CASTAQLAGLNTGELFF. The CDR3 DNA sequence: TGTGCCAGTACCGCGCAACTAGCGGGATTAAACACCGGGGAGCTGTTTTTT. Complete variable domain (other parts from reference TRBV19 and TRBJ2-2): DGGITQSPKYLFRKEGQNVTLSCEQNLNHDAMYWYRQDPGQGLRLIYYSQIVNDFQKGDIAEGYSVSREKKESFPLTVTSAQKNPTAFYLCASTAQLAGLNTGELFFGEGSRLTVL.

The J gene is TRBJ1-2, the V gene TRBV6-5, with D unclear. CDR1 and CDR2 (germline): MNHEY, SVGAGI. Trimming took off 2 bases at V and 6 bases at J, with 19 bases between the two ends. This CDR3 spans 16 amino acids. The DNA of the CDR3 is TGTGCCAGCAGTTACCTCTCGGAATTCCGCCTAGATGGCTACACCTTC. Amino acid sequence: CASSYLSEFRLDGYTF.

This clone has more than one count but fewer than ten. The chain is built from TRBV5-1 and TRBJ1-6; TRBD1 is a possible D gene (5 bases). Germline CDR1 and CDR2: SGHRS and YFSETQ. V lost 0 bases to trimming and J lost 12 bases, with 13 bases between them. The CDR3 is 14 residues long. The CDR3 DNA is TGCGCCAGCAGCTTGGAGGGTCAGACAGAACCCCTCCACTTT. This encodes CASSLEGQTEPLHF.

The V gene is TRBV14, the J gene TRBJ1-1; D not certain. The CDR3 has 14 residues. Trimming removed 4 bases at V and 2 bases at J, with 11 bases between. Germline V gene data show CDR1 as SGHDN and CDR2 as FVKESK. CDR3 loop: CASSPWSPNTEAFF. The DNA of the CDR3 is TGTGCCAGCAGCCCCTGGAGCCCAAACACTGAAGCTTTCTTT.

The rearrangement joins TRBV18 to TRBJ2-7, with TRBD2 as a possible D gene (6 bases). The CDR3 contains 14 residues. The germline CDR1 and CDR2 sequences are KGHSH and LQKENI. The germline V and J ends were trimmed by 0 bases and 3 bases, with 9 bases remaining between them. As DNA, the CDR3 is TGTGCCAGCTCACCACCGGGGGGAAACTACGAGCAGTACTTC. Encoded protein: CASSPPGGNYEQYF.

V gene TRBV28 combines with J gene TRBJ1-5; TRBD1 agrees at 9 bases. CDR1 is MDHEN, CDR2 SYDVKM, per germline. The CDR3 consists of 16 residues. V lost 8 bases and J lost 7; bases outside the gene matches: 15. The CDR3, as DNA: TGTGCCAGCGACAGGGGGGGGACTAGGATTGGACAGCCCCAGCATTTT. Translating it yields CASDRGGTRIGQPQHF.

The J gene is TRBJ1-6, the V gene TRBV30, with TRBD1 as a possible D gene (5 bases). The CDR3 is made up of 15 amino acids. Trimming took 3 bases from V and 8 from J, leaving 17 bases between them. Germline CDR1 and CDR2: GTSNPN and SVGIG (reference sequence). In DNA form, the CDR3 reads TGTGCCTGGAGAGCCTTTTCGGGGGTCCATTCACCCCTCCACTTT. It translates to CAWRAFSGVHSPLHF.

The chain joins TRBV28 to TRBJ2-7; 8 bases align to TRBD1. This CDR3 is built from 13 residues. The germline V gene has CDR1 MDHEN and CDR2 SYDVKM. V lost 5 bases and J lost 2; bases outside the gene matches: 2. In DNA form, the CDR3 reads TGTGCCAGCAGTCGGACAGGGCCCTACGAGCAGTACTTC. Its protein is CASSRTGPYEQYF.

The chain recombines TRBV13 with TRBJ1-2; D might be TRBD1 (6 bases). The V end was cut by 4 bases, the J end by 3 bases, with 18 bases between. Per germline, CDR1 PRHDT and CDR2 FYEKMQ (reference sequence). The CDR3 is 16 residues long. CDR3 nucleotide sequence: TGTGCCAGCAGCTCGATATCACAGGGAGCAGACTATGGCTACACCTTC. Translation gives CASSSISQGADYGYTF.

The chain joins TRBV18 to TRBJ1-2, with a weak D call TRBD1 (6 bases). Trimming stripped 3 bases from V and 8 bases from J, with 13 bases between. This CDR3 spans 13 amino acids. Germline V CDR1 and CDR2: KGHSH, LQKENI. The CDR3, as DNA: TGTGCCAGCTCACCGGAACAGGGTTGGGGCTACACCTTC. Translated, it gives CASSPEQGWGYTF. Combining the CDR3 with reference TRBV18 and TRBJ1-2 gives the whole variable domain NAGVMQNPRHLVRRRGQEARLRCSPMKGHSHVYWYRQLPEEGLKFMVYLQKENIIDESGMPKERFSAEFPKEGPSILRIQQVVRGDSAAYFCASSPEQGWGYTFGSGTRLTVV.

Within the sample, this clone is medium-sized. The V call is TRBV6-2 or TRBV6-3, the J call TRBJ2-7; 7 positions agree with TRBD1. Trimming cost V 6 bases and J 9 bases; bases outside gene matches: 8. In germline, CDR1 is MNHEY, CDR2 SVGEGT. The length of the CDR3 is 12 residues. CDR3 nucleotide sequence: TGTGCCAGCAGCACCGGGACAGTCACGCAGTACTTC. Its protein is CASSTGTVTQYF.

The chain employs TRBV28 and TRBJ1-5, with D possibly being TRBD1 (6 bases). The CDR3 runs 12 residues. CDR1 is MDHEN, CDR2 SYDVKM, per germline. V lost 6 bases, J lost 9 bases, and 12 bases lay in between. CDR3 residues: CASRIGGGPQHF. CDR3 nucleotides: TGTGCCAGCAGGATAGGGGGTGGGCCCCAGCATTTT.

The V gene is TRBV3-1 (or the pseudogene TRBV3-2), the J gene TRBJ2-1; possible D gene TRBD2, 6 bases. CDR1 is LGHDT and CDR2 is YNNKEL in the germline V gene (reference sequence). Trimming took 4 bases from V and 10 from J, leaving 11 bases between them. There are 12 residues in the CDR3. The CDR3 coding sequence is TGTGCCAGCAGCCCGGGGGTTGGCGAGCAGTTCTTC. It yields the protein CASSPGVGEQFF.

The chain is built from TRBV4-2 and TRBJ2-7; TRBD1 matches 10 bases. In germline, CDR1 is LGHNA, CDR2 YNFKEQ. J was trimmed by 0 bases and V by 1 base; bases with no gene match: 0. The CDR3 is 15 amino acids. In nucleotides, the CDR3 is TGTGCCAGCAGCCAAGGGACAGGGGGCTCCTACGAGCAGTACTTC. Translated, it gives CASSQGTGGSYEQYF.

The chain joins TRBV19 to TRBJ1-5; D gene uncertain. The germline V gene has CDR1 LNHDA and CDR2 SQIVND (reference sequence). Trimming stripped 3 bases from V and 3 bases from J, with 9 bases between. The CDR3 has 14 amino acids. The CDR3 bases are TGTGCCAGTAGTATCCCCCCAAACAATCAGCCCCAGCATTTT. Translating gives CASSIPPNNQPQHF. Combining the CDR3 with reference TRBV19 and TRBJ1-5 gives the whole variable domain DGGITQSPKYLFRKEGQNVTLSCEQNLNHDAMYWYRQDPGQGLRLIYYSQIVNDFQKGDIAEGYSVSREKKESFPLTVTSAQKNPTAFYLCASSIPPNNQPQHFGDGTRLSIL.

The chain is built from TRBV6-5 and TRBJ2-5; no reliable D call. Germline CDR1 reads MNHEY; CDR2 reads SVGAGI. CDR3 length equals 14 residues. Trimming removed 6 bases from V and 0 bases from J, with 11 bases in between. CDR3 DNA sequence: TGTGCCAGCAGGTCGCTAAACCACCAAGAGACCCAGTACTTC. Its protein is CASRSLNHQETQYF.

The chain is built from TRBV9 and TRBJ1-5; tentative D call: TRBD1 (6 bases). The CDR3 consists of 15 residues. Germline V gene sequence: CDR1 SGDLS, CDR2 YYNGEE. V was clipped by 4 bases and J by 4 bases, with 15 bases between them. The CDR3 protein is CASSSDGGANQPQHF. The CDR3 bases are TGTGCCAGCAGCTCCGACGGGGGGGCTAATCAGCCCCAGCATTTT.

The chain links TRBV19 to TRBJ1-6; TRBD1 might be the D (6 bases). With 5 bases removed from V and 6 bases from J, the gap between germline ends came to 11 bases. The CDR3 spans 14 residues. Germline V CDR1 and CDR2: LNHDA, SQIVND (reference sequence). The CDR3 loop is CASSQDSVNSPLHF. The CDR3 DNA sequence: TGTGCCAGTAGTCAGGACAGTGTTAATTCACCCCTCCACTTT. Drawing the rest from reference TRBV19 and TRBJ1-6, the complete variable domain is DGGITQSPKYLFRKEGQNVTLSCEQNLNHDAMYWYRQDPGQGLRLIYYSQIVNDFQKGDIAEGYSVSREKKESFPLTVTSAQKNPTAFYLCASSQDSVNSPLHFGNGTRLTVT.

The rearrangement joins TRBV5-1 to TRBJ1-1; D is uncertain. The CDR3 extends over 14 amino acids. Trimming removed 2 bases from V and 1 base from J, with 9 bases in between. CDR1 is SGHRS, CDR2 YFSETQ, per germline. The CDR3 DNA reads TGCGCCAGCAGCTTAATGGCGGGGAACACTGAAGCTTTCTTT. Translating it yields CASSLMAGNTEAFF.

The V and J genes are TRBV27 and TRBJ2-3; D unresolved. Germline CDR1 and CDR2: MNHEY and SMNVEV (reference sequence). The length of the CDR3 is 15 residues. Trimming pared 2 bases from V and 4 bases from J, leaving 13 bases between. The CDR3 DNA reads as TGTGCCAGCAGTTTAAGCCCGGGTAAGGCAGATACGCAGTATTTT. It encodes CASSLSPGKADTQYF.

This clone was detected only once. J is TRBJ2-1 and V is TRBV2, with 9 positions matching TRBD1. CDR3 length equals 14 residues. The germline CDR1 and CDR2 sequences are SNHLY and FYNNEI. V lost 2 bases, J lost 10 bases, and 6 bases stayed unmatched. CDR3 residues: CASSERTGVREQFF. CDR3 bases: TGTGCCAGCAGTGAACGGACAGGGGTTAGAGAGCAGTTCTTC.

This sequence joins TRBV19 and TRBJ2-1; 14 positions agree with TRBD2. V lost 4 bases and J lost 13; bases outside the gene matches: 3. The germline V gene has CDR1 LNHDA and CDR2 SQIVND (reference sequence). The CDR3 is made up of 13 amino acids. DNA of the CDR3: TGTGCCAGTAGTACGGGACTAGCGGGAGACCAGTTCTTC. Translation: CASSTGLAGDQFF.

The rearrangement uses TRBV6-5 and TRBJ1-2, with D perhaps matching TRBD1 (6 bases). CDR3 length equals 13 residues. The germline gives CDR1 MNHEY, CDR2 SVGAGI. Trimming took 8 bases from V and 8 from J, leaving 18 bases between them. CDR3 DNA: TGTGCCAGCTCCTGGCCCGGGGGGCAGGGCTACACCTTC. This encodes CASSWPGGQGYTF.

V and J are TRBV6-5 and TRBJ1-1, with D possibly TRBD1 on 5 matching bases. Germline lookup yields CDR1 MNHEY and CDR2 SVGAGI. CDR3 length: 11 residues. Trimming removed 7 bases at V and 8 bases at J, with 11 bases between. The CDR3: CASTDGGEAFF. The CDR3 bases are TGTGCCAGCACCGACGGGGGGGAAGCTTTCTTT.

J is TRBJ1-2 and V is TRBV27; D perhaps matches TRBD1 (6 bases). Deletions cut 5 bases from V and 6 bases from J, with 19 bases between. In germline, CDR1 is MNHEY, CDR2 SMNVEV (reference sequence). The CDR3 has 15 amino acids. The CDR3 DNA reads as TGTGCCAGCAGTCCCTCTGACAGGAATCTCCATGGCTACACCTTC. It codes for CASSPSDRNLHGYTF.

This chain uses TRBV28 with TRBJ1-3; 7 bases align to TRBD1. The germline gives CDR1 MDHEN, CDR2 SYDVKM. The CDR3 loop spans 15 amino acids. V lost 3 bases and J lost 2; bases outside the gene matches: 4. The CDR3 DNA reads TGTGCCAGCAGTTTTCCTACAGGGGCTGGAAACACCATATATTTT. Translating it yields CASSFPTGAGNTIYF.

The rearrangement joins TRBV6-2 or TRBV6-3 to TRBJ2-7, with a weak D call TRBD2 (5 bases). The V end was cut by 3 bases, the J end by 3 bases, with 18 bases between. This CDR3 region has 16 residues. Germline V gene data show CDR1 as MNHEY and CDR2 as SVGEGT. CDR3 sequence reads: CASSYSKENGIYEQYF. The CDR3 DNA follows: TGTGCCAGCAGTTATTCTAAGGAGAACGGGATCTACGAGCAGTACTTC.